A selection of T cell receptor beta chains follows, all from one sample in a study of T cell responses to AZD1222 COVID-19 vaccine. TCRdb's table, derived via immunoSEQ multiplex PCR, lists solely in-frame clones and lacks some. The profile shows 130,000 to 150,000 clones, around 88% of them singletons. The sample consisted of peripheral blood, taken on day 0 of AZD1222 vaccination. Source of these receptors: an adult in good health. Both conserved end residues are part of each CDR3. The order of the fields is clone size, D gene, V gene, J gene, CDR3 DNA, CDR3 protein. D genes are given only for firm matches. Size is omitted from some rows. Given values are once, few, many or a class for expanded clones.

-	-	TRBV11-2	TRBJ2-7	TGTGCCAGCAGCTTAGCTCCACAGATTACCTACGAGCAGTACTTC	CASSLAPQITYEQYF
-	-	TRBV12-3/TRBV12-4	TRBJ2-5	TGTGCCAGCAGTTTATCGGGACAAGAGACCCAGTACTTC	CASSLSGQETQYF
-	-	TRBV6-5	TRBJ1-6	TGTGCCAGCAGTTGGGTCGAGGGTTCACCCCTCCACTTT	CASSWVEGSPLHF
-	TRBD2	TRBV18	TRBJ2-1	TGTGCCAGCTCACCACCGGCTAGCGGGGGGGCCAATGAGCAGTTCTTC	CASSPPASGGANEQFF
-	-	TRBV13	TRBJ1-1	TGTGCCAGCAGCTTAGGAGGAGGGAACACTGAAGCTTTCTTT	CASSLGGGNTEAFF
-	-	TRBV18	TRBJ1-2	TGTGCCAGCTCACAACAGGACGGAGCTAACTATGGCTACACCTTC	CASSQQDGANYGYTF
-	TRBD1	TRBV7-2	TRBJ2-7	TGTGCCAGCAGCTTTGCAGGGGGAGACGAGCAGTACTTC	CASSFAGGDEQYF
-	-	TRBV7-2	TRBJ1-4	TGTGCCAGCAGCTCCACTCTTAATGAAAAACTGTTTTTT	CASSSTLNEKLFF
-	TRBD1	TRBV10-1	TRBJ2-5	TGCGCCAGCAGTGAGGAACAGGGGGCGCAATGCCAGTACTTC	CASSEEQGAQCQYF
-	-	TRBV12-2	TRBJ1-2	TGTGCAAGTCGCTCAGGAGGAAGGAGGGGCTATGGCTACACCTTC	CASRSGGRRGYGYTF
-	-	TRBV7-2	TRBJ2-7	TGTGCCAGCAGCTTAGAGCCGGGCCCCCGTCACGAGCAGTACTTC	CASSLEPGPRHEQYF
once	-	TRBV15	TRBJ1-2	TGTGCCACCAGCAGAGATGGGTACTATGGCTACACCTTC	CATSRDGYYGYTF
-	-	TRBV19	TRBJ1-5	TGTGCCAGTAGTACCCCGACAGGTCCCCAGCCCCAGCATTTT	CASSTPTGPQPQHF
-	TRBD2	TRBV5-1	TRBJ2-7	TGCGCCAGCAGCTTGGCTCCGGGAGGCCCCTACGAGCAGTACTTC	CASSLAPGGPYEQYF
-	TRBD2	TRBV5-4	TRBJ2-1	TGTGCCAGCAGCTCCGCTCTTAGCGGGGGAAACAATGAGCAGTTCTTC	CASSSALSGGNNEQFF
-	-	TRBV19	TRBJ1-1	TGTGCCAGTGCCGGCAGGGCGAGATTAACTGAAGCTTTCTTT	CASAGRARLTEAFF
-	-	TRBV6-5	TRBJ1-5	TGTGCCAGCACTGGGCCTAATCAGCCCCAGCATTTT	CASTGPNQPQHF
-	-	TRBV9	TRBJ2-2	TGTGCCAGCAGCGGGCTTAGCACCGGGGAGCTGTTTTTT	CASSGLSTGELFF
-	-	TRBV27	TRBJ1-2	TGTGCCAGCAGTAAGTACAGTTCAGCTAACTATGGCTACACCTTC	CASSKYSSANYGYTF
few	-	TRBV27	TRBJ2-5	TGTGCCAGCAGTTTACTCGGACAGGGAGGGCCTGTGGCCCAGTACTTC	CASSLLGQGGPVAQYF
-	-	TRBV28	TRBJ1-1	TGTGCCAGCAGTTTTCGGTGGACTGAAGCTTTCTTT	CASSFRWTEAFF
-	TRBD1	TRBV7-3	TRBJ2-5	TGTGCCAGCAGCCAAGGGACAGCGGAGACCCAGTACTTC	CASSQGTAETQYF
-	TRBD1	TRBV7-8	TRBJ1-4	TGTGCCAGCAGCTTAAGGGGACAGCCTAATGAAAAACTGTTTTTT	CASSLRGQPNEKLFF
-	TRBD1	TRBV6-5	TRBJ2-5	TGTGCCAGCAGTTACGCACAGGGGAAAGGAGAGACCCAGTACTTC	CASSYAQGKGETQYF
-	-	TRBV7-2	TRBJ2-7	TGTGCCAGCAGCTTAATCGGGGAGTCTGTCTACGAGCAGTACTTC	CASSLIGESVYEQYF
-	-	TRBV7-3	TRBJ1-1	TGTGCCAGCAGCTTGGGACACTCGAACACTGAAGCTTTCTTT	CASSLGHSNTEAFF
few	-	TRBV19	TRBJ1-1	TGTGCCAGTAGTATGGTACTGGGCACTGAAGCTTTCTTT	CASSMVLGTEAFF
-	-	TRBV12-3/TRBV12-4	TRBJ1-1	TGTGCCAGCAGTTTAGGGGTAGGGGCTGAAGCTTTCTTT	CASSLGVGAEAFF
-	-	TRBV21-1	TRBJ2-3	TGTGCCAGCCTCTTTACCCCCACTAGGACATCGACCGACACAGATACGCAGTATTTT	CASLFTPTRTSTDTDTQYF
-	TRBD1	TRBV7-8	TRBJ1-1	TGTGCCAGCAGCCTTATGCCCCGGACAGGGTTCACTGAAGCTTTCTTT	CASSLMPRTGFTEAFF
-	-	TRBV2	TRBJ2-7	TGTGCCAGCAGTGAATTAAGCGCGGGTTCCTACGAGCAGTACTTC	CASSELSAGSYEQYF
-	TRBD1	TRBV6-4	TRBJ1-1	TGTGCCAGCAGTGTTACAGGGGGTACCACTGAAGCTTTCTTT	CASSVTGGTTEAFF
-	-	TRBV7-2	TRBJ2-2	TGTGCCAGCAGCTTATGGGGGAACACCGGGGAGCTGTTTTTT	CASSLWGNTGELFF
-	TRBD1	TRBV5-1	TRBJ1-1	TGCGCCAGCAGCAGGGGACAGGGGGACACTGAAGCTTTCTTT	CASSRGQGDTEAFF
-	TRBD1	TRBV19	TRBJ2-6	TGTGCCAGTAGATCACCCCCCGGGACAGGGGTCTCTGGGGCCAACGTCCTGACTTTC	CASRSPPGTGVSGANVLTF
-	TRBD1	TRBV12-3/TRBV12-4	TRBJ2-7	TGTGCCAGCAGTGACGGACAGGTGGGCGAGCAGTACTTC	CASSDGQVGEQYF
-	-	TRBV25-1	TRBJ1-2	TGTGCCAGCAGCCCCGGGGGACCGAGCGGCTACACCTTC	CASSPGGPSGYTF
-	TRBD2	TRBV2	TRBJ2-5	TGTGCCAGCAGTGAATTCTCGGCGGGGGGGCGAAAGACCCAGTACTTC	CASSEFSAGGRKTQYF
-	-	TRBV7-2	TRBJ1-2	TGTGCCAGCAGCTTAGTCAGCGCAGAGAACTATGGCTACACCTTC	CASSLVSAENYGYTF
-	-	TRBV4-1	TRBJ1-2	TGCGCCAGCAGCCAATCAAGTCGAGTCCTGATCTATGGCTACACCTTC	CASSQSSRVLIYGYTF
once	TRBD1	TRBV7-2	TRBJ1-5	TGTGCCAGCAGCTCGGATGGACAGGGATTTCAGCCCCAGCATTTT	CASSSDGQGFQPQHF
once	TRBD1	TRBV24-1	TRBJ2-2	TGTGCCACCAGTGATCCTGGGACAGGGCGGGGGAACACCGGGGAGCTGTTTTTT	CATSDPGTGRGNTGELFF
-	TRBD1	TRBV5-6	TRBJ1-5	TGTGCCAGCAGCTTGTACGGGACAGGGGCTAGGACCCAGCATTTT	CASSLYGTGARTQHF
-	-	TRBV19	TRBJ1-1	TGTGCCAGTAGTTCCGATCCCAGGGGTTCTAGTGAAGCTTTCTTT	CASSSDPRGSSEAFF
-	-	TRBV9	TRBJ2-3	TGTGCCAGCAGCCTCGGGACATGGGAAGATACGCAGTATTTT	CASSLGTWEDTQYF
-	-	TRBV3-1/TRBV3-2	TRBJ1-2	TGTGCCAGCAGCCTCTCCGACCTTACCTACTCTGGCTATGGCTACACCTTC	CASSLSDLTYSGYGYTF
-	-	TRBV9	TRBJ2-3	TGTGCCAGCAGCCCTCGGTGGGGCAACACAGATACGCAGTATTTT	CASSPRWGNTDTQYF
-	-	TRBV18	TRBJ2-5	TGTGCCAGCTCATCGACGTACTCTAGGGAGACCCAGTACTTC	CASSSTYSRETQYF
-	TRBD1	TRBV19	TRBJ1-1	TGTGCCAGTAGCCATACCCCAAGACAGGGGAACACTGAAGCTTTCTTT	CASSHTPRQGNTEAFF
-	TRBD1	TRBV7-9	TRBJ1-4	TGTGCCAGCAGCCTTTCGGGCAGGGGGGCAACTAATGAAAAACTGTTTTTT	CASSLSGRGATNEKLFF
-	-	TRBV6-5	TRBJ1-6	TGTGCCAGCAGTTACTACGCCCGGGGGACCAATTCACCCCTCCACTTT	CASSYYARGTNSPLHF
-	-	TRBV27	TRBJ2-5	TGTGCCAGCAGTTTATCATCGGTTGGTGCGGGGGCGGGGGAGACCCAGTACTTC	CASSLSSVGAGAGETQYF
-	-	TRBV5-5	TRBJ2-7	TGTGCCAGCAGCTTGTTCAGGGGCCCCTACGAGCAGTACTTC	CASSLFRGPYEQYF